This T cell receptor beta chain originates from a study of blood T cells in healthy people across ages. Study-wide results and caveats: Per million T cells, TCR beta diversity dropped about linearly as age rose.

This CDR3 has 12 residues. CDR1 is SGHTA, CDR2 FQGNSA, per germline. A second about 7 to 11 cycle PCR used barcoded and J-beta primers. TCRdb reanalysed the 5' RACE reads using MiXCR and keeps one entry per CDR3 protein. Counted here are roughly 700,000 distinct CDR3 sequences, 49% occurring once; the ten biggest clones make up approximately 32%. This clonotype was recorded a few times. Its antigen is not known. The sequencing sample was made of blood. The TCR originated in an older woman in good health. The chain employs TRBV7-2 and TRBJ2-5, with D hard to call. The end of the DNA aligns better with TRBJ2-7, so the J call may be wrong. The CDR3 loop reads CASRSGPLEQYF. The CDR3 region has the DNA TGTGCCAGCAGGAGTGGGCCACTCGAGCAGTACTTC.